This T cell receptor (beta chain) derives from a study of OX40 agonist ivuxolimab in advanced cancers. Study as a whole: Participants, approximately 83% male, averaged approximately 60 years of age, ranging from about 23 to 85.

This clone was observed once. Profiling relied on immunoSEQ multiplex PCR, and the TCRdb table lists in-frame clones only, not all of them. The sample includes around 45,000 clones, more than 70% seen only once; the top ten take around 1%. Germline CDR1 and CDR2: GTSNPN and SVGIG (reference sequence). This CDR3 region has 12 residues. V shed 6 bases and J shed 6 bases, with 11 bases lying between them. This chain links TRBV30 with TRBJ2-2; D gene ambiguous. The sequence was obtained from an adult with an advanced solid tumor such as melanoma, head and neck, liver or kidney cancer. Sequencing used CD4+ or CD8+ T cells sorted from blood, obtained in a trial of the OX40 agonist ivuxolimab. CDR3 residues: CACTSNAGELFF. CDR3 sequence (DNA): TGTGCCTGTACAAGTAACGCCGGGGAGCTGTTTTTT.